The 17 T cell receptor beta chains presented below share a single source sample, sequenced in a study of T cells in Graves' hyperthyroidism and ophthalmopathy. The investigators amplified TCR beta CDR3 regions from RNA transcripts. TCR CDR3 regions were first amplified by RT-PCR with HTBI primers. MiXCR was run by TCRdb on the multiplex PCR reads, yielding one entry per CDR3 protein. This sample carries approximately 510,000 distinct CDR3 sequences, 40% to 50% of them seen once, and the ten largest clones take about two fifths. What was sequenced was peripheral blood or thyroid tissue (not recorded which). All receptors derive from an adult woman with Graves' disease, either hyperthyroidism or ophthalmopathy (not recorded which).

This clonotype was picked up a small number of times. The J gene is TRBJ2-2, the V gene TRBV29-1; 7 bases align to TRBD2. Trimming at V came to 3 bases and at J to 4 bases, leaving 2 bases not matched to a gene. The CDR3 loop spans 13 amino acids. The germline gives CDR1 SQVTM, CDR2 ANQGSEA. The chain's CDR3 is CSVEGGSTGELFF. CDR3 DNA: TGCAGCGTTGAGGGCGGGAGCACCGGGGAGCTGTTTTTT.

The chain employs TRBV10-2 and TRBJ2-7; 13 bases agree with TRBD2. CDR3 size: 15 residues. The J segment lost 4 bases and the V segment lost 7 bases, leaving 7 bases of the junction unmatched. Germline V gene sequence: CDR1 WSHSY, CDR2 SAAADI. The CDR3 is CASKLAGGPGYEQYF. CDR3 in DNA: TGCGCCAGCAAACTAGCGGGAGGGCCAGGATACGAGCAGTACTTC.

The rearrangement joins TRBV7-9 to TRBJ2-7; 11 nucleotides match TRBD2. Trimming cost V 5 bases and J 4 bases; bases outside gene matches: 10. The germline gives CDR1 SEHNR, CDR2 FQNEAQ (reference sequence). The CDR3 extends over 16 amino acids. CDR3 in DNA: TGTGCCAGCAGCCCTCGGGGACTAGCGGATCTATACGAGCAGTACTTC. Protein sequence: CASSPRGLADLYEQYF.

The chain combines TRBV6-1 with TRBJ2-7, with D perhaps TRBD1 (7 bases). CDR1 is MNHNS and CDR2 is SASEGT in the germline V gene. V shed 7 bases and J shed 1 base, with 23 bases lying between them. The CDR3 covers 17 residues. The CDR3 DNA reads TGTGCCAGCAAAGAAAGTGTTAGGGGGGACAGATCCTACGAGCAGTACTTC. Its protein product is CASKESVRGDRSYEQYF.

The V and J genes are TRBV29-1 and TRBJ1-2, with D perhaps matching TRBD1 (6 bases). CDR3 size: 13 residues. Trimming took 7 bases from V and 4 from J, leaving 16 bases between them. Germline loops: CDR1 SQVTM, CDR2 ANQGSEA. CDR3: CSAQGTSGYGYTF. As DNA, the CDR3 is TGCAGCGCCCAAGGGACATCCGGCTATGGCTACACCTTC.

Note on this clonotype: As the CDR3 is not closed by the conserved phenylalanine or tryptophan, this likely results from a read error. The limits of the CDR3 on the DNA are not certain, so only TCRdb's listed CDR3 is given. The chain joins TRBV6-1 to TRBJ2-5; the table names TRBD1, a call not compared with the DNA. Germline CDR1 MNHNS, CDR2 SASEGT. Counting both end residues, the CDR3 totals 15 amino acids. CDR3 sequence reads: CASSEDSNYGYTFGS.

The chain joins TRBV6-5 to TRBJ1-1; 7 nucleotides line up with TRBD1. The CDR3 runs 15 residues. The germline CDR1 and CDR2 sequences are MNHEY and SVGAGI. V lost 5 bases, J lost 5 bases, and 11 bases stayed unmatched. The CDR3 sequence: CASSLNWEQGTEAFF. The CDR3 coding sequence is TGTGCCAGCAGTCTTAATTGGGAACAGGGGACTGAAGCTTTCTTT.

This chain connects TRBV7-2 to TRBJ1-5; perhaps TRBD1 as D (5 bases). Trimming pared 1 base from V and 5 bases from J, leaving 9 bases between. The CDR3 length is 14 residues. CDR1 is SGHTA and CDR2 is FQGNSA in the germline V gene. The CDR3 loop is CASSLGRAYQPQHF. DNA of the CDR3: TGTGCCAGCAGCTTAGGCAGGGCTTATCAGCCCCAGCATTTT.

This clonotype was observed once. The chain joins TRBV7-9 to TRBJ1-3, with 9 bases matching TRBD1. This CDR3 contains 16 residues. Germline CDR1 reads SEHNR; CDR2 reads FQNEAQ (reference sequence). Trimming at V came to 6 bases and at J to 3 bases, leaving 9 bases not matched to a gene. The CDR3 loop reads CASSSGTGILGNTIYF. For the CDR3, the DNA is TGTGCCAGCAGTTCCGGGACAGGGATCCTTGGAAACACCATATATTTT.

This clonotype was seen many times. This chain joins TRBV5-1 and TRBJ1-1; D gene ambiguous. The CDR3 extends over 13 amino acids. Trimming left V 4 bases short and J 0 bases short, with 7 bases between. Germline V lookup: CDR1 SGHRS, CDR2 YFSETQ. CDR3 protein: CASSPKMNTEAFF. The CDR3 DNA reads TGCGCCAGCAGCCCGAAGATGAACACTGAAGCTTTCTTT.

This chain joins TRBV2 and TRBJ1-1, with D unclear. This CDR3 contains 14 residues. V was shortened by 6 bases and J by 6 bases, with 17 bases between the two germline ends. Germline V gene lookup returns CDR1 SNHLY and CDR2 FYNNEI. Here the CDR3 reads CASRRSFLDPEAFF. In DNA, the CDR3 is TGTGCCAGCAGGCGCAGCTTTCTTGACCCTGAAGCTTTCTTT.

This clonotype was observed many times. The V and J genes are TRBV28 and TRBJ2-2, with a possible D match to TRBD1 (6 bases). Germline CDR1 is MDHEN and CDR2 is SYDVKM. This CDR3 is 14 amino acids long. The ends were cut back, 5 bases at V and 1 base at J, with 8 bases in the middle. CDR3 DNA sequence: TGTGCCAGCAGTCGACAGGAGAACACCGGGGAGCTGTTTTTT. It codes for CASSRQENTGELFF.

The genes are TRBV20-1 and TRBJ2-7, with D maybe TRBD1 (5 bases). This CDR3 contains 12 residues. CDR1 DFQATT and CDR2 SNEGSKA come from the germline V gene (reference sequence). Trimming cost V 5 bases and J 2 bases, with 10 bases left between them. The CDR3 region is CSAFGQAYEQYF. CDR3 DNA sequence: TGCAGTGCTTTTGGACAAGCCTACGAGCAGTACTTC.

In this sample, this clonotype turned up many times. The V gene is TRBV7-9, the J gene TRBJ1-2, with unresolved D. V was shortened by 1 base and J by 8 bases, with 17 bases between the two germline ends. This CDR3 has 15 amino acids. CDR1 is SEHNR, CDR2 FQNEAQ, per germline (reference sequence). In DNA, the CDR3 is TGTGCCAGCAGCTTAGTATGGTCGGCGGAAGTGGGCTACACCTTC. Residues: CASSLVWSAEVGYTF.

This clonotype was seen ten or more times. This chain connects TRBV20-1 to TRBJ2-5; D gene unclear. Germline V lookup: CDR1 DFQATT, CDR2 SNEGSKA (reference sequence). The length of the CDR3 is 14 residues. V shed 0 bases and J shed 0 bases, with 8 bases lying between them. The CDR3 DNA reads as TGCAGTGCTAGAGACGGCAAGTACCAAGAGACCCAGTACTTC. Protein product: CSARDGKYQETQYF.

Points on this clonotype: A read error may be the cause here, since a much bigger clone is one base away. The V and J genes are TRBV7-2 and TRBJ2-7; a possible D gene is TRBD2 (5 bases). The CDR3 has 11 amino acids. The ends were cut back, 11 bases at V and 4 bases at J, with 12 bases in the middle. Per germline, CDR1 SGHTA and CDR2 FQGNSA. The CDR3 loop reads CAGSGLYEQYF. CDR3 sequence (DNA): TGTGCCGGCTCCGGACTTTACGAGCAGTACTTC.

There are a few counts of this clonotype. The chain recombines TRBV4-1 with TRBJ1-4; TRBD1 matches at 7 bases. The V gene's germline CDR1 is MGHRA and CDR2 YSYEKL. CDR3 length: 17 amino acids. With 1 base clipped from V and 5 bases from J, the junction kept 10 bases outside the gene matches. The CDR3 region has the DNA TGCGCCAGCAGCCAAGGATTTAGGGACAGCTCGAATGAAAAACTGTTTTTT. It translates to CASSQGFRDSSNEKLFF.